This TCR beta chain was profiled in a study of T cell responses to AZD1222 COVID-19 vaccine. V lost 3 bases, J lost 6 bases, and 18 bases lay in between. The CDR3 has 16 amino acids. The germline CDR1 and CDR2 sequences are MNHNS and SASEGT. Measured with immunoSEQ multiplex PCR; TCRdb has only the in-frame clones, and not every one. The profile covers 150,000 or so clones, with around 86% appearing a single time and approximately 20% taken by the ten largest. Points from the study as a whole: The breadth and depth of Spike-specific TCRs increased once two AZD1222 doses had been given.

Regarding this clone: The antigen is undetermined.

The source material was peripheral blood, sampled on day 0 of AZD1222 vaccination. This receptor was taken from an adult in good health. This chain links TRBV6-1 with TRBJ1-5; a possible D gene is TRBD1 (6 bases). The CDR3 loop is CASSDIVRGAGQPQHF. Here the CDR3 DNA reads TGTGCCAGCAGTGATATAGTTAGGGGGGCCGGTCAGCCCCAGCATTTT.